Reported below is one T cell receptor beta chain. Antigen: not known. The data belong to a study of OX40 agonist ivuxolimab in advanced cancers. General observations from the study: Both CD4+ and CD8+ T cell populations in blood had undergone clonal expansion by week 6 at 0.1 to 3.0 mg/kg. CD8+ T cells were the subset that, on average, had more expanded clones than CD4+.

Patients were ineligible given autoimmune disease history or systemic immunosuppression. The protocol was immunoSEQ multiplex PCR, while the TCRdb copy is restricted to in-frame clones and leaves out a portion. This sample yields over 80,000 clones, of which about 84% are seen a single time; about 5.5% belongs to the top ten. Sequenced here: CD4+ or CD8+ T cells sorted from blood, sampled in a trial of the OX40 agonist ivuxolimab. This receptor was taken from an adult with an advanced solid tumor such as melanoma, head and neck, liver or kidney cancer.

The chain's CDR3 is CASSYPSLPGTDTQYF. The CDR3 DNA reads TGTGCCAGCAGCTACCCCTCCCTTCCCGGGACAGATACGCAGTATTTT. This sequence joins TRBV7-9 and TRBJ2-3; D gene ambiguous. The V gene lost 4 bases and the J gene lost 3 bases, with 17 bases spanning the gap. Germline-derived CDR1 and CDR2 are SEHNR and FQNEAQ (reference sequence). This CDR3 spans 16 amino acids.